One and the same sample provided the 30 T cell receptor beta chains below, sequenced in a study of blood T cell repertoires in COVID-19. The assay was immunoSEQ multiplex PCR, and TCRdb's table has in-frame clones only and misses some. The sample shows about 320,000 clones, 85% to 90% of them seen only once. Material for sequencing was PBMCs or T cells enriched from blood (not recorded which). All receptors derive from a woman under 30 who had recovered from COVID-19.

This clone was observed once. J is TRBJ2-2 and V is TRBV27; TRBD1 is a possible D gene (5 bases). With 2 bases removed from V and 6 bases from J, the gap between germline ends came to 10 bases. There are 14 residues in the CDR3. Germline CDR1 and CDR2: MNHEY and SMNVEV (reference sequence). The CDR3 region has the DNA TGTGCCAGCAGTTTAAGGGGAATGGCCGGGGAGCTGTTTTTT. It codes for CASSLRGMAGELFF.

This clone was recorded once. V gene TRBV24-1 combines with J gene TRBJ2-2, with D possibly TRBD2 on 6 matching bases. Per the germline V gene, CDR1 is KGHDR and CDR2 is SFDVKD. The V end lost 5 bases, the J end lost 4 bases, and 10 bases lay between the germline ends. CDR3 length: 14 amino acids. The CDR3 region is CATSALGGTGELFF. The CDR3 DNA sequence: TGTGCCACCAGTGCCTTGGGAGGCACCGGGGAGCTGTTTTTT.

The genes are TRBV19 and TRBJ2-2; D is unclear. The CDR3 sequence is 14 residues long. Germline V gives CDR1 LNHDA, CDR2 SQIVND (reference sequence). V was shortened by 5 bases and J by 6 bases, with 13 bases between the two germline ends. The CDR3 DNA reads TGTGCCAGTAGTCGAAGGTCGGCGGCCGGGGAGCTGTTTTTT. This gives the protein CASSRRSAAGELFF.

The chain carries TRBV4-1 and TRBJ1-3; 7 bases map to TRBD1. Germline trimming cut 5 bases from V and 0 bases from J; bases unmatched to any gene: 7. Germline V gene lookup returns CDR1 MGHRA and CDR2 YSYEKL. This CDR3 contains 16 residues. In DNA form, the CDR3 reads TGCGCCAGCAGCTGGGACAGCTATACCTCTGGAAACACCATATATTTT. Its protein product is CASSWDSYTSGNTIYF.

The DNA of the CDR3 is TGTGCCAGCTCACCGATCACAGGGGCCAATTCACCCCTCCACTTT. This translates into CASSPITGANSPLHF. The V call is TRBV18, the J call TRBJ1-6; 7 nucleotides line up with TRBD1. This CDR3 has 15 residues. CDR1 and CDR2 from the germline V gene are KGHSH and LQKENI. V shed 3 bases, J shed 7 bases, and the junction held 6 bases outside the gene matches.

V and J are TRBV4-1 and TRBJ2-2, with 7 bases that match TRBD1. Germline values: CDR1 MGHRA, CDR2 YSYEKL. V lost 0 bases and J lost 11; bases outside the gene matches: 15. CDR3 size: 17 residues. Here the CDR3 reads CASSQEKDRVHEKELFF. DNA of the CDR3: TGCGCCAGCAGCCAAGAGAAAGACAGGGTTCACGAGAAAGAGCTGTTTTTT.

The gene calls are TRBV6-5 and TRBJ1-6; D remains ambiguous. The CDR3 runs 14 residues. V lost 4 bases to trimming and J lost 4 bases, with 8 bases between them. The germline CDR1 and CDR2 sequences are MNHEY and SVGAGI. CDR3 residues: CASSSQSYNSPLHF. CDR3 coding DNA: TGTGCCAGCAGTTCTCAGTCATATAATTCACCCCTCCACTTT.

The chain combines TRBV6-1 with TRBJ2-2; maybe TRBD1 (8 bases). V shed 3 bases and J shed 7 bases, with 12 bases lying between them. Germline lookup yields CDR1 MNHNS and CDR2 SASEGT. This CDR3 has 14 amino acids. CDR3 coding DNA: TGTGCCAGCAGTGATACAGGGGGGGTCGGGGAGCTGTTTTTT. Translated: CASSDTGGVGELFF.

The chain links TRBV7-6 to TRBJ1-2, with 7 bases lining up with TRBD1. Germline CDR1 SGHVS, CDR2 FNYEAQ. CDR3 length: 15 amino acids. Trimming at V came to 6 bases and at J to 7 bases, leaving 14 bases not matched to a gene. This CDR3 reads CASSGQGTGEGGYTF. Written as DNA, the CDR3 is TGTGCCAGCAGTGGGCAAGGCACAGGGGAAGGTGGCTACACCTTC.

This clone was counted only a few times. V usage is TRBV5-5 and J usage is TRBJ1-1, with TRBD1 as a possible D gene (5 bases). Per germline, CDR1 SGHKS and CDR2 YYEKEE (reference sequence). Trimming pared 2 bases from V and 1 base from J, leaving 6 bases between. The CDR3 is 13 residues long. The CDR3, as DNA: TGTGCCAGCAGCTTTGGGGCGAACACTGAAGCTTTCTTT. Its protein is CASSFGANTEAFF.

The chain uses TRBV11-2 and TRBJ2-2, with 8 bases identical to TRBD2. The CDR3 covers 19 residues. The V gene's germline CDR1 is SGHAT and CDR2 FQNNGV. J lost 4 bases, V lost 1 base, and 14 bases had no gene match. CDR3 in amino acids: CASSLAGRAAGVGTGELFF. Written as DNA, the CDR3 is TGTGCCAGCAGCTTAGCGGGCAGGGCAGCGGGAGTCGGCACCGGGGAGCTGTTTTTT.

This chain connects TRBV28 to TRBJ2-7, with D perhaps TRBD2 (5 bases). The CDR3 runs to 14 residues. Germline lookup yields CDR1 MDHEN and CDR2 SYDVKM. Trimming took 5 bases from V and 7 from J, leaving 18 bases between them. CDR3 nucleotide sequence: TGTGCCAGCAGTCATCCTTCGGTACGGGGAGAGCAGTACTTC. It encodes CASSHPSVRGEQYF.

The chain has TRBV19 and TRBJ1-3; no firm D call. The CDR3 is 13 amino acids. Germline V CDR1 and CDR2: LNHDA, SQIVND (reference sequence). V was clipped by 7 bases and J by 2 bases, with 9 bases between them. CDR3 nucleotides: TGTGCCAGTAACTCCGGGGCTGGAAACACCATATATTTT. It encodes CASNSGAGNTIYF.

This rearrangement joins TRBV19 to TRBJ2-5; 9 bases line up with TRBD1. Per germline, CDR1 LNHDA and CDR2 SQIVND (reference sequence). The CDR3 contains 15 residues. The junction had 6 bases not matched to a gene; V was cut back by 3 bases and J by 4 bases. CDR3 region: CASSMPPGQGETQYF. The CDR3 DNA is TGTGCCAGTAGTATGCCGCCGGGACAGGGAGAGACCCAGTACTTC.

This clone was counted between two and nine times. The chain joins TRBV11-2 to TRBJ1-1; 10 nucleotides match TRBD1. CDR3 length: 14 residues. V trimming: 5 bases; J trimming: 6 bases; junction bases outside the gene matches: 6. Germline CDR1 reads SGHAT; CDR2 reads FQNNGV. CDR3 region: CASSATGGSSEAFF. As DNA, the CDR3 is TGTGCCAGCAGCGCGACAGGGGGCAGCTCTGAAGCTTTCTTT.

The V call is TRBV5-1, the J call TRBJ2-2; a possible D gene is TRBD1 (6 bases). Germline loops: CDR1 SGHRS, CDR2 YFSETQ. With 3 bases removed from V and 6 bases from J, the gap between germline ends came to 15 bases. This CDR3 is built from 15 residues. This CDR3 reads CASSWIAGEAGELFF. The CDR3, as DNA: TGCGCCAGCAGCTGGATTGCAGGGGAAGCCGGGGAGCTGTTTTTT.

V gene TRBV27 combines with J gene TRBJ1-5, with D perhaps matching TRBD1 (6 bases). V shed 3 bases and J shed 1 base, with 16 bases lying between them. The length of the CDR3 is 17 residues. Germline CDR1 and CDR2: MNHEY and SMNVEV (reference sequence). This CDR3 is CASSFRGAGRSNQPQHF. DNA of the CDR3: TGTGCCAGCAGTTTCCGGGGGGCGGGTAGAAGCAATCAGCCCCAGCATTTT.

This clone was seen a handful of times. The chain couples TRBV5-8 to TRBJ1-5; D gene unclear. This CDR3 comprises 14 residues. Germline V lookup: CDR1 SGHTS, CDR2 YDEGEE. Deletions cut 0 bases from V and 6 bases from J, with 10 bases between. CDR3 coding DNA: TGTGCCAGCAGCTTGGTGTCCGGCGGTCAGCCCCAGCATTTT. Its protein product is CASSLVSGGQPQHF.

This chain connects TRBV27 to TRBJ1-2, with D possibly being TRBD1 (6 bases). The CDR3 extends over 11 amino acids. Germline values: CDR1 MNHEY, CDR2 SMNVEV (reference sequence). The V and J ends lost 5 bases and 8 bases respectively, with 9 bases between them. CDR3 nucleotide sequence: TGTGCCAGCAGTAACAGGGAAGGCTACACCTTC. Amino acids: CASSNREGYTF.

The rearrangement links TRBV28 to TRBJ2-7; TRBD1 might be the D (6 bases). CDR1 is MDHEN, CDR2 SYDVKM, per germline. V lost 5 bases to trimming and J lost 2 bases, with 13 bases between them. CDR3 length: 14 residues. The CDR3 bases are TGTGCCAGCAGTCAGGCAGGGGTTACCTACGAGCAGTACTTC. Its protein is CASSQAGVTYEQYF.

This clone was seen a few times. The DNA for the CDR3 is TGTGCCAGCAGTATCACCGGGACAGGGGAAAACACTGAAGCTTTCTTT. Encoded protein: CASSITGTGENTEAFF. This rearrangement joins TRBV28 to TRBJ1-1; TRBD1 matches 10 bases. CDR1 is MDHEN, CDR2 SYDVKM, per germline. This CDR3 contains 16 residues. The ends lost 5 bases at V and 2 bases at J; junction bases unmatched: 8.

The chain carries TRBV5-1 and TRBJ1-2; D remains unclear. This CDR3 has 15 amino acids. V lost 0 bases and J 2 bases, leaving 11 bases between the germline ends. Germline CDR1 reads SGHRS; CDR2 reads YFSETQ. CDR3 residues: CASSLDASFNYGYTF. In DNA, the CDR3 is TGCGCCAGCAGCTTGGATGCGAGTTTCAACTATGGCTACACCTTC.

The J gene is TRBJ2-3, the V gene TRBV7-3, with 9 nucleotides matching TRBD1. Germline-derived CDR1 and CDR2 are SGHTA and FQGTGA. This CDR3 spans 16 amino acids. V shed 1 base, J shed 6 bases, and the junction held 8 bases outside the gene matches. CDR3 sequence reads: CASSLMGTGNGDTQYF. As DNA, the CDR3 is TGTGCCAGCAGCTTAATGGGGACAGGGAATGGCGATACGCAGTATTTT.

The CDR3 DNA reads as TGTGCCAGCAGCAACCCGGGACAGGGGGCATACGAGCAGTACTTC. Translating it yields CASSNPGQGAYEQYF. The V gene is TRBV25-1, the J gene TRBJ2-7; 12 nucleotides match TRBD1. Germline assignment: CDR1 MGHDK and CDR2 SYGVNS. Trimming at V came to 6 bases and at J to 4 bases, leaving 7 bases not matched to a gene. The CDR3 length is 15 residues.

The gene calls are TRBV7-9 and TRBJ1-4; D is perhaps TRBD1 (5 bases). The CDR3 loop spans 12 amino acids. The ends were cut back, 2 bases at V and 8 bases at J, with 6 bases in the middle. Germline V gene data show CDR1 as SEHNR and CDR2 as FQNEAQ (reference sequence). CDR3 region: CASSLSGEKLFF. The CDR3 DNA reads TGTGCCAGCAGCTTATCAGGGGAAAAACTGTTTTTT.

The chain links TRBV27 to TRBJ2-4, with 7 positions matching TRBD1. Germline V gene lookup returns CDR1 MNHEY and CDR2 SMNVEV (reference sequence). CDR3 length: 17 residues. V lost 5 bases, J lost 0 bases, and 10 bases stayed unmatched. CDR3 sequence reads: CASSIARDSKAKNIQYF. The CDR3 nucleotides are TGTGCCAGCAGTATAGCCCGGGACAGCAAAGCCAAAAACATTCAGTACTTC.

The gene calls are TRBV18 and TRBJ1-6; D perhaps matches TRBD1 (5 bases). V lost 6 bases, J lost 6 bases, and 12 bases lay in between. CDR3 size: 14 residues. The germline CDR1 and CDR2 sequences are KGHSH and LQKENI. The CDR3, as DNA: TGTGCCAGCTCCGGGACGGGAGCTAATTCACCCCTCCACTTT. It encodes CASSGTGANSPLHF.

The rearrangement links TRBV27 to TRBJ2-3, with a weak D call TRBD2 (5 bases). The CDR3 runs to 17 residues. CDR1 is MNHEY and CDR2 is SMNVEV in the germline V gene (reference sequence). The V end lost 7 bases, the J end lost 6 bases, and 26 bases lay between the germline ends. CDR3 sequence: CASKLTHPLTGSDTQYF. Written as DNA, the CDR3 is TGTGCCAGCAAGCTAACCCACCCCTTAACGGGATCGGATACGCAGTATTTT.

The genes are TRBV6-5 and TRBJ1-2; possible D gene TRBD1, 5 bases. The germline gives CDR1 MNHEY, CDR2 SVGAGI. The CDR3 is 12 residues long. V gave up 11 bases and J gave up 3 bases, with 13 bases separating them. The DNA of the CDR3 is TGTGCCGAGCGCGGGGCCGACTATGGCTACACCTTC. Amino acids: CAERGADYGYTF.

The chain couples TRBV7-9 to TRBJ2-1; TRBD2 agrees at 12 bases. Trimming removed 8 bases from V and 9 bases from J; junction bases left unmatched: 11. The CDR3 is made up of 15 amino acids. Germline V gene data show CDR1 as SEHNR and CDR2 as FQNEAQ (reference sequence). The CDR3 DNA reads TGTGCCAGCTCTGGTACTAGCGGGAGGTTCGGTGAGCAGTTCTTC. Amino acids: CASSGTSGRFGEQFF.